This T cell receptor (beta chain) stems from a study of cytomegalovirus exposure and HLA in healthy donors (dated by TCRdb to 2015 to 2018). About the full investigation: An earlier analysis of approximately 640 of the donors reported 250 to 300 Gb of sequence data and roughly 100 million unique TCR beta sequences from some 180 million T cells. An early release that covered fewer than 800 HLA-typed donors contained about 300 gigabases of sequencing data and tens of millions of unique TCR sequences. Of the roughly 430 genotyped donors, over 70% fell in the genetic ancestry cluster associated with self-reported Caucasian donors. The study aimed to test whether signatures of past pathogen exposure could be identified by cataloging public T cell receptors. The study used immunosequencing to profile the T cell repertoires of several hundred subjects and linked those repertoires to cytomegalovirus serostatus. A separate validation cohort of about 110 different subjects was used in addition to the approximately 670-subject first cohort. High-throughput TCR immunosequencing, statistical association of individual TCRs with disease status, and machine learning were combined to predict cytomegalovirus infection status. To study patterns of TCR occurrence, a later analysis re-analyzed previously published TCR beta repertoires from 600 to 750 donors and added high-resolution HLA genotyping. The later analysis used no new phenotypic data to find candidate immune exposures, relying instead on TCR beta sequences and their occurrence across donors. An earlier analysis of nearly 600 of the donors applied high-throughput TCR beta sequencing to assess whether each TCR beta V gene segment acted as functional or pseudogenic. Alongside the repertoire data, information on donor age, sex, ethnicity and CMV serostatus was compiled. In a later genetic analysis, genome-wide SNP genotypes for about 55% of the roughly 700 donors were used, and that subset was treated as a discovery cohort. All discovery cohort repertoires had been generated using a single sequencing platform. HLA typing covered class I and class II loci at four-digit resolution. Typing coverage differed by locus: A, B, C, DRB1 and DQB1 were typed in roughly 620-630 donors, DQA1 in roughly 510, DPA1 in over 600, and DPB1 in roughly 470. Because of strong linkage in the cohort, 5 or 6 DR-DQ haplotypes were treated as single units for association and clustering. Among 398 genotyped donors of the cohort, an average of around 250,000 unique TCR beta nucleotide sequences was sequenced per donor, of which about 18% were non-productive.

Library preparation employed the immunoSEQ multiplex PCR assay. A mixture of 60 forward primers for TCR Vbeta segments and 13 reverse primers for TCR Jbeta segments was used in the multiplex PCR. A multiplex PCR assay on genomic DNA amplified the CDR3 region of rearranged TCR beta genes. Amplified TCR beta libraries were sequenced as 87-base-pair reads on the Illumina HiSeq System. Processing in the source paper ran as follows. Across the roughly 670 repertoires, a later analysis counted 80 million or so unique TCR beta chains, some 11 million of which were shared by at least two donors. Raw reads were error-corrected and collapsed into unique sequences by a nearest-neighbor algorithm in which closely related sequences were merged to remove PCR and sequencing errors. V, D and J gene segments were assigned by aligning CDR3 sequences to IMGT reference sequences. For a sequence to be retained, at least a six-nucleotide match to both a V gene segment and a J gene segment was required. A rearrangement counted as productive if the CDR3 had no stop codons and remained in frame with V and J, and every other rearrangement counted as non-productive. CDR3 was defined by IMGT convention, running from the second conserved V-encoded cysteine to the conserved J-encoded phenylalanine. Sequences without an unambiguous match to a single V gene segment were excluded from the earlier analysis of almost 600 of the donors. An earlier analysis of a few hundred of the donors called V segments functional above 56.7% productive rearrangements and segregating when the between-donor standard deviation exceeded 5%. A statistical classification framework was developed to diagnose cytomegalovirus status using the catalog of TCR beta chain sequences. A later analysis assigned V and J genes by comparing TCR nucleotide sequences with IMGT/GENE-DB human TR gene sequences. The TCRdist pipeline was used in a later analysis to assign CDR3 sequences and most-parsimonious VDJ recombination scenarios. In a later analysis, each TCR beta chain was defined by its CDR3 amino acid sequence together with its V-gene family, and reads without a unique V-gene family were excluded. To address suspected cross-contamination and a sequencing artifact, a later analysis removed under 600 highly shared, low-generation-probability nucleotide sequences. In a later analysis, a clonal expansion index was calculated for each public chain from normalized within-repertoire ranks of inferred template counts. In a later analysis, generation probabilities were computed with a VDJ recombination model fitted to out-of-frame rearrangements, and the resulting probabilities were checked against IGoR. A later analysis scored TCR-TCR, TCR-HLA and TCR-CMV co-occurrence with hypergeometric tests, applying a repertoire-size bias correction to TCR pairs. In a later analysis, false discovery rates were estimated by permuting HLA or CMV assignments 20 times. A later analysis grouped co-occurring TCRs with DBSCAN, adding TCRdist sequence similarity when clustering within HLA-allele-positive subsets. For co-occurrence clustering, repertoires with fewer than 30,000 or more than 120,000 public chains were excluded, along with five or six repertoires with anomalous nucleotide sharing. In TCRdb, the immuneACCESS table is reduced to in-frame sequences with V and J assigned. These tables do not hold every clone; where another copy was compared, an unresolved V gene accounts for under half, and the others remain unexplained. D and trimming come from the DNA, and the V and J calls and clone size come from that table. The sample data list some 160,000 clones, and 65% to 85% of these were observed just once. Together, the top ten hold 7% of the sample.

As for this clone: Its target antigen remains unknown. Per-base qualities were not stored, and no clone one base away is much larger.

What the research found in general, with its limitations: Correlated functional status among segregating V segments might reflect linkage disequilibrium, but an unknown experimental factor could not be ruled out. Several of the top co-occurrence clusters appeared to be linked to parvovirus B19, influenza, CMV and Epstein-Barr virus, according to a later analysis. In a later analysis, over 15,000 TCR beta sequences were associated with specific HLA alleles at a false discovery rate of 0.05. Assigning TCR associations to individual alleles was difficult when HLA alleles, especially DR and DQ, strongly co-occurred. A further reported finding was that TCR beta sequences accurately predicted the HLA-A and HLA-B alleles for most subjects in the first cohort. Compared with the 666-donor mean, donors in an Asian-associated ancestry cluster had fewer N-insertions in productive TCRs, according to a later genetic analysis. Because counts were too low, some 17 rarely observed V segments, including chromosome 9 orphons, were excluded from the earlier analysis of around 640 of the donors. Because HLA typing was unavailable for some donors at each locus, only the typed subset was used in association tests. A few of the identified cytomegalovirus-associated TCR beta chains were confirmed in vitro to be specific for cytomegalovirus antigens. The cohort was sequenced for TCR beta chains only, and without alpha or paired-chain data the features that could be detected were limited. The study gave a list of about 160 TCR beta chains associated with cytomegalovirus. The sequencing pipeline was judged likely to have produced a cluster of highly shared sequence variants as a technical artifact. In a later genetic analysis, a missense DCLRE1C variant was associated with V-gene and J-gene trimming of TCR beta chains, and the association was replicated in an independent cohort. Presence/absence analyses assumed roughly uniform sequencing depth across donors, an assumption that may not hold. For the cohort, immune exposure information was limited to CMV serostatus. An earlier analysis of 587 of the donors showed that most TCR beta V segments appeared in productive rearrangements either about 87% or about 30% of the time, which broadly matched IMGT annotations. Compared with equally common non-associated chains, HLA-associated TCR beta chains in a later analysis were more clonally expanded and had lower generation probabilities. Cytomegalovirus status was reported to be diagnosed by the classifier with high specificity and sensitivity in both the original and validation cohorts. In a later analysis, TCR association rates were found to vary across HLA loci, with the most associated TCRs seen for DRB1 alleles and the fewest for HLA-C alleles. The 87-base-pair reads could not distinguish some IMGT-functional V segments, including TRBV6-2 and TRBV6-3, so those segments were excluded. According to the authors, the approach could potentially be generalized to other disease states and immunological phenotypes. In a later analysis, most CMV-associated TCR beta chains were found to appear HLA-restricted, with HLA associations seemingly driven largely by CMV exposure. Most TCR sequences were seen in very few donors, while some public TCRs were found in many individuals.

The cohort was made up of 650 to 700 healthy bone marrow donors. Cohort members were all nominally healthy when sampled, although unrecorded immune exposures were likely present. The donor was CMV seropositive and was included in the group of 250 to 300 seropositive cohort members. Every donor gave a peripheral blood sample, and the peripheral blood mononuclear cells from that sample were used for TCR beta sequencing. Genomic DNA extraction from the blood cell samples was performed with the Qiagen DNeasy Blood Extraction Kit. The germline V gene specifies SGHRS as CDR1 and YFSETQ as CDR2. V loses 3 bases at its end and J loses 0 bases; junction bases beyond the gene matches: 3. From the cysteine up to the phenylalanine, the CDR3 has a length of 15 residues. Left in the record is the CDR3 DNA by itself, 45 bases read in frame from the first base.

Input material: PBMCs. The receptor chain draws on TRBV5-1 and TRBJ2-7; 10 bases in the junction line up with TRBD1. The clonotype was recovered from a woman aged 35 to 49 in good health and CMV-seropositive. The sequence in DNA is TGCGCCAGCAGCTCGGGACAGGGGCTCTCCTACGAGCAGTACTTC. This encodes CASSSGQGLSYEQYF. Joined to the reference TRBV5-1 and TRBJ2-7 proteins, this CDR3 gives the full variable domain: KAGVTQTPRYLIKTRGQQVTLSCSPISGHRSVSWYQQTPGQGLQFLFEYFSETQRNKGNFPGRFSGRQFSNSRSEMNVSTLELGDSALYLCASSSGQGLSYEQYFGPGTRLTVT.